This TCR beta chain originates from a study of blood T cell repertoires in COVID-19. The wider study: Sites in the United States, Italy and Spain provided acute and convalescent COVID-19 samples. T cells, B-cell-depleted T cells, or PBMCs provided the cDNA or gDNA that served as material.

In the study's own analysis: Cell counts per sample came from amplifying reference gene primers. Clones were sequenced by immunoSEQ multiplex PCR, and TCRdb holds only the in-frame ones, with some missing. V and J calls and clone size are copied from that table; D and trimming were computed from the DNA. The table has around 58,000 clones, less than 85% seen once. Material for sequencing was peripheral blood. This sequence was found in a human donor in a cohort sampled during active COVID-19.

In nucleotides, the CDR3 is TGTGCCAGCAGCTTAGGGACCGGGACAGGTTATGAAAAACTGTTTTTT. Its protein product is CASSLGTGTGYEKLFF. The chain is built from TRBV7-6 and TRBJ1-4, with TRBD1 matching over 8 bases. The length of the CDR3 is 16 residues. Germline V gene lookup returns CDR1 SGHVS and CDR2 FNYEAQ. The V segment lost 1 base and the J segment 6 bases; nucleotides outside the gene matches: 7.